The present entry profiles one T cell receptor (beta chain) with its context. The antigen remains undetermined. Blood donors of median age about 50 years (range roughly 20-70), roughly 52% of them female, formed the healthy controls. Here immunoSEQ multiplex PCR was the method, and the copy in TCRdb shows in-frame clones only, minus some. The sample lists some 13,000 clones, about 80% occurring once. This sample is part of a study of somatic mutations in cytotoxic T cells in rheumatoid arthritis. The overall study: Flow sorting yielded some V beta antibody-stained T-cell populations at nearly 100% purity, among them V beta1+ cells sequenced for TCRB.

V lost 4 bases and J 4 bases, leaving 16 bases between the germline ends. Germline V gene lookup returns CDR1 MNHNS and CDR2 SASEGT. This CDR3 region has 15 residues. Findings and caveats of the study: Patients with rheumatoid arthritis did not differ significantly from age-matched healthy controls in CD8+ T-cell clonality. A single CD8+ clone exceeded 20% of CD8+ cells in about an eighth of the roughly 65 patients.

V gene TRBV6-1 combines with J gene TRBJ1-2; no reliable D call. The material sequenced was CD8+ T cells sorted from blood. The TCR sequence derives from a man aged 50 or older in good health. DNA for the CDR3: TGTGCCAGCAGTGGCCCAGAAGGAGGGCCCTATGGCTACACCTTC. Translated: CASSGPEGGPYGYTF.